The 32 T cell receptor beta chains in this list originate from one sample, sequenced in a study of T cell responses to AZD1222 COVID-19 vaccine. Measured with immunoSEQ multiplex PCR; TCRdb has only the in-frame clones, and not every one. The table records approximately 120,000 clones, about nine tenths of them present only once. The sample in question was peripheral blood, obtained on day 0 of AZD1222 vaccination. All receptors derive from an adult in good health.

The chain carries TRBV18 and TRBJ2-1; the match to TRBD1 covers 7 bases. Germline V CDR1 and CDR2: KGHSH, LQKENI. J lost 7 bases, V lost 6 bases, and 6 bases had no gene match. The CDR3 totals 13 residues. The CDR3 region has the DNA TGTGCCAGCTCTTACAGGGACAGAAATGAGCAGTTCTTC. Its protein is CASSYRDRNEQFF.

The rearrangement uses TRBV7-6 and TRBJ2-1; the match to TRBD2 covers 8 bases. With V trimmed by 5 bases and J by 0 bases, 12 bases remained unmatched. The CDR3 runs 18 residues. Germline V gene data show CDR1 as SGHVS and CDR2 as FNYEAQ. The CDR3 DNA sequence: TGTGCCAGCAGCCTACTTATAGCGGGGCCGAGCTCCTACAATGAGCAGTTCTTC. The encoded protein is CASSLLIAGPSSYNEQFF.

The genes are TRBV10-3 and TRBJ2-6; D might be TRBD2 (6 bases). The CDR3 loop spans 16 amino acids. V dropped 4 bases and J dropped 0 bases, with 10 bases sitting between them. CDR1 is ENHRY, CDR2 SYGVKD, per germline. The CDR3 reads CAISGGVSSGANVLTF. In DNA, the CDR3 is TGTGCCATCAGTGGGGGGGTTAGCTCTGGGGCCAACGTCCTGACTTTC.

The rearrangement uses TRBV28 and TRBJ1-2; the D gene is possibly TRBD1 (5 bases). V was shortened by 5 bases and J by 7 bases, with 14 bases between the two germline ends. The CDR3 loop spans 13 amino acids. Germline CDR1 reads MDHEN; CDR2 reads SYDVKM. CDR3 bases: TGTGCCAGCAGTGATGTTGACAGTACTGGCTACACCTTC. Translation gives CASSDVDSTGYTF.

V and J are TRBV5-1 and TRBJ1-6; 7 bases agree with TRBD1. J lost 8 bases, V lost 0 bases, and 2 bases had no gene match. CDR3 size: 14 residues. Per germline, CDR1 SGHRS and CDR2 YFSETQ. The CDR3 is CASSLGDRDSPLHF. Written as DNA, the CDR3 is TGCGCCAGCAGCTTGGGAGACAGGGATTCACCCCTCCACTTT.

J is TRBJ2-2 and V is TRBV18, with D unclear. Germline values: CDR1 KGHSH, CDR2 LQKENI. V dropped 6 bases and J dropped 7 bases, with 12 bases sitting between them. The CDR3 is made up of 13 amino acids. This CDR3 is CASSPASVGELFF. The CDR3 DNA reads TGTGCCAGCTCGCCAGCTTCCGTCGGGGAGCTGTTTTTT.

The genes are TRBV6-5 and TRBJ2-2; D call uncertain. CDR3 length: 13 amino acids. V was pared by 0 bases and J by 5 bases, with 4 bases between. CDR1 and CDR2 (germline): MNHEY, SVGAGI. The CDR3 protein is CASSYSRTGELFF. CDR3 DNA sequence: TGTGCCAGCAGTTACTCCCGAACCGGGGAGCTGTTTTTT.

This chain links TRBV24-1 with TRBJ2-1; the match to TRBD1 covers 8 bases. The CDR3 runs to 16 residues. The germline CDR1 and CDR2 sequences are KGHDR and SFDVKD. V trimming: 2 bases; J trimming: 4 bases; junction bases outside the gene matches: 6. As DNA, the CDR3 is TGTGCCACCAGTGATTCCCGGGACAGGCTATACAATGAGCAGTTCTTC. It specifies CATSDSRDRLYNEQFF.

V and J are TRBV19 and TRBJ1-1; D gene uncertain. Trimming left V 6 bases short and J 1 base short, with 9 bases between. The germline gives CDR1 LNHDA, CDR2 SQIVND (reference sequence). CDR3 length: 13 amino acids. The chain's CDR3 is CASSLEGNTEAFF. The CDR3 nucleotides read TGTGCCAGTAGCTTAGAGGGGAACACTGAAGCTTTCTTT.

The chain links TRBV11-2 to TRBJ2-7, with TRBD1 matching over 7 bases. The J segment lost 3 bases and the V segment lost 7 bases, leaving 12 bases of the junction unmatched. Germline V CDR1 and CDR2: SGHAT, FQNNGV. This CDR3 comprises 15 residues. Here the CDR3 DNA reads TGTGCCAGCACCCCCATGACCGGGACAGACTACGAGCAGTACTTC. Protein: CASTPMTGTDYEQYF.

CDR3 nucleotide sequence: TGTGCAAGTCGCCCATCATCAAGCGCACTAACCTACGAGCAGTACTTC. This encodes CASRPSSSALTYEQYF. The V and J genes are TRBV12-2 and TRBJ2-7; TRBD2 is taken as the D call from the table, unchecked against the DNA. TRBV12-2 is an annotated pseudogene. The CDR3 extends over 16 amino acids.

The chain uses TRBV28 and TRBJ1-1; no clear D gene. This CDR3 spans 15 amino acids. CDR1 and CDR2 (germline): MDHEN, SYDVKM. V was shortened by 7 bases and J by 4 bases, with 19 bases between the two germline ends. The CDR3 DNA follows: TGTGCCAGCAACCTGAGATGGAGGACTACCACTGAAGCTTTCTTT. It yields the protein CASNLRWRTTTEAFF.

Only a few counts were recorded for this clone. V usage is TRBV10-1 and J usage is TRBJ2-7; tentatively, D is TRBD1 (5 bases). The CDR3 runs to 13 residues. The germline gives CDR1 WNHNN, CDR2 SYGVQD (reference sequence). V lost 0 bases to trimming and J lost 5 bases, with 8 bases between them. As DNA, the CDR3 is TGCGCCAGCAGTGAGTCAGCAGGGAACGAGCAGTACTTC. Translating it yields CASSESAGNEQYF.

The V gene is TRBV13, the J gene TRBJ2-3, with 13 bases identical to TRBD2. The V segment lost 5 bases and the J segment 2 bases; nucleotides outside the gene matches: 4. From germline, CDR1 is PRHDT and CDR2 FYEKMQ (reference sequence). The CDR3 contains 16 residues. CDR3 protein: CASSPGLAGDTDTQYF. The CDR3 bases are TGTGCCAGCAGCCCAGGACTAGCGGGAGACACAGATACGCAGTATTTT.

The V and J genes are TRBV5-4 and TRBJ2-5; 9 bases align to TRBD1. Germline trimming cut 8 bases from V and 5 bases from J; bases unmatched to any gene: 7. The length of the CDR3 is 13 residues. From germline, CDR1 is SGHNT and CDR2 YYREEE (reference sequence). For the CDR3, the DNA is TGTGCCAGTTACCGACAGGGGGGTGAGACCCAGTACTTC. Its protein is CASYRQGGETQYF.

Only one count was recorded for this clone. The gene calls are TRBV19 and TRBJ2-4; D is unresolved. The germline gives CDR1 LNHDA, CDR2 SQIVND (reference sequence). Trimming removed 8 bases from V and 2 bases from J, with 13 bases in between. The CDR3 is 14 residues long. CDR3 sequence (DNA): TGTGCCAGTCAGCAAGTGGGTTCCAAAAACATTCAGTACTTC. This gives the protein CASQQVGSKNIQYF.

This sequence joins TRBV27 and TRBJ2-3; 7 nucleotides align to TRBD1. The CDR3 runs to 13 residues. Losses at the gene ends were 10 bases for V and 0 bases for J; bases not matched to a gene: 4. Per germline, CDR1 MNHEY and CDR2 SMNVEV (reference sequence). The CDR3 loop is CAIRGSSTDTQYF. CDR3 nucleotides: TGTGCCATCAGGGGGTCAAGCACAGATACGCAGTATTTT.

The V call is TRBV2, the J call TRBJ1-1; no clear D gene. With 4 bases removed from V and 6 bases from J, the gap between germline ends came to 9 bases. CDR3 length: 12 amino acids. CDR1 and CDR2 from the germline V gene are SNHLY and FYNNEI. The CDR3 coding sequence is TGTGCCAGCAGTGTACCGGGTTCTGAAGCTTTCTTT. This encodes CASSVPGSEAFF.

The sample holds one count of this clone. The CDR3 DNA reads as TGTGCCAGCAGTTCCGTGGGGGGCTACACCTTC. This sequence encodes CASSSVGGYTF. The chain links TRBV6-5 to TRBJ1-2, with D hard to call. This CDR3 spans 11 amino acids. Trimming cost V 4 bases and J 8 bases, with 8 bases left between them. Germline assignment: CDR1 MNHEY and CDR2 SVGAGI.

This rearrangement joins TRBV2 to TRBJ2-2, with TRBD1 identical over 10 bases. The V gene end was trimmed by 4 bases and the J gene end by 4 bases; junction bases not matched to a gene: 3. The CDR3 has 15 amino acids. Germline V gene data show CDR1 as SNHLY and CDR2 as FYNNEI. CDR3 in DNA: TGTGCCAGCAGTGCGGACAGGGGGACCACCGGGGAGCTGTTTTTT. It yields the protein CASSADRGTTGELFF. Together with reference TRBV2 and TRBJ2-2, the CDR3 gives the full variable domain: EPEVTQTPSHQVTQMGQEVILRCVPISNHLYFYWYRQILGQKVEFLVSFYNNEISEKSEIFDDQFSVERPDGSNFTLKIRSTKLEDSAMYFCASSADRGTTGELFFGEGSRLTVL.

The rearrangement uses TRBV23-1 and TRBJ1-5; D not resolved. TRBV23-1 qualifies as an ORF whose function is uncertain. V lost 3 bases and J 6 bases, leaving 9 bases between the germline ends. The CDR3 length is 13 residues. The chain's CDR3 is CASSQRAPQPQHF. CDR3 sequence (DNA): TGCGCCAGCAGTCAGCGGGCCCCTCAGCCCCAGCATTTT.

V is TRBV30 and J is TRBJ1-2; tentatively, D is TRBD1 (5 bases). In germline, CDR1 is GTSNPN, CDR2 SVGIG (reference sequence). V lost 1 base, J lost 6 bases, and 18 bases lay in between. This CDR3 comprises 15 residues. CDR3 protein: CAWSAQRRGKDGYTF. The CDR3 region has the DNA TGTGCCTGGAGTGCCCAAAGAAGGGGAAAAGATGGCTACACCTTC.

The chain uses TRBV6-2 or TRBV6-3 and TRBJ1-6; a weak D match, TRBD1 (5 bases). Germline V gene sequence: CDR1 MNHEY, CDR2 SVGEGT. V was cut by 5 bases and J by 3 bases, with 8 bases left in between. The CDR3 contains 14 residues. The CDR3, as DNA: TGTGCCAGCAGTCGGGGGGGCTATAATTCACCCCTCCACTTT. It specifies CASSRGGYNSPLHF.

The V gene is TRBV28, the J gene TRBJ2-5; D tentatively fits TRBD1 or TRBD2 (5 bases each). CDR1 and CDR2 (germline): MDHEN, SYDVKM. This CDR3 region has 15 residues. The V and J ends lost 7 bases and 2 bases respectively, with 17 bases between them. CDR3 loop: CASMGEMALQETQYF. Written as DNA, the CDR3 is TGTGCCAGCATGGGGGAGATGGCGTTGCAAGAGACCCAGTACTTC.

The chain has TRBV28 and TRBJ1-5, with a possible D match to TRBD1 (5 bases). CDR1 and CDR2 (germline): MDHEN, SYDVKM. Trimming cost V 6 bases and J 5 bases, with 29 bases left between them. The CDR3 extends over 19 amino acids. The CDR3 sequence: CASSPRGGVVRRTDQPQHF. CDR3 in DNA: TGTGCCAGCAGCCCCCGGGGAGGGGTCGTGCGTCGGACCGATCAGCCCCAGCATTTT.

V usage is TRBV29-1 and J usage is TRBJ2-1; 10 nucleotides agree with TRBD2. V trimming: 6 bases; J trimming: 10 bases; junction bases outside the gene matches: 12. The CDR3 is 14 residues long. CDR1 and CDR2 from the germline V gene are SQVTM and ANQGSEA. CDR3 DNA sequence: TGCAGCGTCCCTAGCGGGGGCCGGATGAGCGAGCAGTTCTTC. Translated, it gives CSVPSGGRMSEQFF.

This clone was picked up a small number of times. The rearrangement uses TRBV11-2 and TRBJ2-7; 7 bases are a match to TRBD2. The V and J ends lost 6 bases and 0 bases, in that order; junction bases with no gene match: 5. CDR3 size: 14 residues. Germline CDR1 SGHAT, CDR2 FQNNGV. CDR3 sequence (DNA): TGTGCCAGCAGGCCGGGGGGAAGCTCCTACGAGCAGTACTTC. Translation gives CASRPGGSSYEQYF.

The chain uses TRBV28 and TRBJ2-5; D might be TRBD1 (5 bases). The V and J ends lost 8 bases and 2 bases respectively, with 12 bases between them. There are 13 residues in the CDR3. Germline V gene data show CDR1 as MDHEN and CDR2 as SYDVKM. DNA for the CDR3: TGTGCCAGCGCAAGGGGAATTCAAGAGACCCAGTACTTC. Protein sequence: CASARGIQETQYF.

The rearrangement uses TRBV7-2 and TRBJ2-5; 11 bases are shared with TRBD2. The V gene's germline CDR1 is SGHTA and CDR2 FQGNSA. Trimming took 5 bases from V and 5 from J; bases not matched to a gene: 13. This CDR3 spans 17 amino acids. CDR3 coding DNA: TGTGCCAGCAGCCAAGGTTTAGCGGGGGGGCCTCGGGAGACCCAGTACTTC. Its protein is CASSQGLAGGPRETQYF.

The chain joins TRBV7-2 to TRBJ1-2; a possible D gene is TRBD1 (5 bases). This CDR3 is built from 15 residues. Per the germline V gene, CDR1 is SGHTA and CDR2 is FQGNSA. Trimming stripped 6 bases from V and 9 bases from J, with 23 bases between. DNA for the CDR3: TGTGCCAGCAGACAAACCGACAGAAGTTGGGGTAGCTACACCTTC. Residues: CASRQTDRSWGSYTF.

J is TRBJ2-7 and V is TRBV21-1; the table's D call, TRBD2, was not checked against the DNA. TRBV21-1 is shown as a pseudogene. The CDR3 runs 13 residues. CDR3 coding DNA: TGTGCCATGGAGGGCCCCCCCACCTACGAGCAGTACTTC. Amino acids: CAMEGPPTYEQYF.

The chain is built from TRBV18 and TRBJ1-2; D gene ambiguous. Trimming took off 3 bases at V and 8 bases at J, with 13 bases between the two ends. Germline V lookup: CDR1 KGHSH, CDR2 LQKENI. The CDR3 runs to 13 residues. The DNA of the CDR3 is TGTGCCAGCTCACCCCCCACAGCGCCCGGCTACACCTTC. Translating it yields CASSPPTAPGYTF.